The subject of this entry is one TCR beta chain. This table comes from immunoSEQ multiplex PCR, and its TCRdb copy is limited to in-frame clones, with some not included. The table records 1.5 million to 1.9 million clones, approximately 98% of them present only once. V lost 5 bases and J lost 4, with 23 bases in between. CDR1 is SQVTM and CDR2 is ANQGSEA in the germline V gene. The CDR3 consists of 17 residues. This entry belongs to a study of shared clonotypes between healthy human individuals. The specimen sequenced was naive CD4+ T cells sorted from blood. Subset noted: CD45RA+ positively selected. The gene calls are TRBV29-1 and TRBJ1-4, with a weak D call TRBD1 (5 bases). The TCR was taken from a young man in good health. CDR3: CSVRTPGTVAVNEKLFF. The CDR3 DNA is TGCAGCGTTAGAACCCCCGGGACCGTTGCTGTTAATGAAAAACTGTTTTTT.